This T cell receptor (beta chain) was sequenced during a study of blood T cell repertoires in COVID-19 (TCRdb year 2020). Concerning the study at large: Samples from collaborators originated in the United States, Italy and Spain and spanned both the acute and convalescent phases of COVID-19. The prospective study material was composed of cDNA or gDNA derived from T cells, B-cell-depleted T cells, or PBMCs. Deeply sampled blood TCRbeta repertoires from subjects exposed to, actively infected with, or recovered from COVID-19 were included in the dataset. The repertoires were released in a freely available public database intended as a resource for research on the immune response to SARS-CoV-2. Samples came from the ongoing ImmuneRACE study (first 160 participants) plus 1,254 subjects from 6 global collaborators. Sample metadata almost always included a de-identified subject ID, COVID-19 status, age in years and sex. HLA class I and class II types, where available, came from metadata supplied by the sample provider rather than from assay-based typing. Points the paper makes about the study in general: The quantity of clinical and demographic metadata differed by source and by participant and was supplied without curation.

The immunoSEQ Assay, a bias-controlled multiplex PCR, was used to amplify TCRbeta CDR3 regions from genomic DNA. The paper's data handling went like this. The number of nucleated cells in each sample was estimated by amplification of reference gene primers within the assay. To quantify the absolute abundance of each unique TCRbeta CDR3 rearrangement, sequence reads were collapsed and filtered. For each sample, productive Simpson clonality was calculated as the square root of Simpson's diversity index over productive rearrangements. Held by TCRdb, this immuneACCESS table contains in-frame sequences only and omits some clones. Under half of the omission traces to an unresolved V gene where checked; the cause of the rest is unknown. The DNA was the basis for D and trimming; V, J and clone size are from that table. The sample contains about 48,000 clones, approximately 81% of them found a single time. The ten largest clonotypes hold over 4.5% of the sample.

About this clone: The specificity of this receptor is unknown. Per-base quality was not reported, and no clone a single base away is much larger than it.

The germline V gene yields SGHTA for CDR1 and FQGTGA for CDR2. From cysteine to phenylalanine, the CDR3 is 17 amino acids long. Just the 51-base CDR3 DNA is kept, in frame starting at base 1. The germline V and J ends show losses of 1 base and 4 bases respectively, and no gene match explains 10 bases of the junction. Collaborating institutions collected whole blood in K2EDTA tubes following their own protocols. For TCRbeta analysis, collaborators shipped samples as frozen whole blood, isolated PBMCs, or DNA extracted from either of those sample types. This TCR was recovered from a woman aged 55-70 years with acute or convalescent COVID-19. The sequenced sample was peripheral blood. This sequence uses TRBV7-3 and TRBJ2-1, and 7 bases in between align with TRBD2. The base sequence is TGTGCCAGCAGCTTAATCCCGGGGAGGGTATCGTACAATGAGCAGTTCTTC. Its translation reads: CASSLIPGRVSYNEQFF.